One sample yielded the 15 T cell receptor beta chains listed below, sequenced in a study of shared clonotypes between healthy human individuals. Produced via immunoSEQ multiplex PCR; TCRdb's table is partial and in-frame only. The repertoire consists of hundreds of thousands of clones, with 55% to 75% occurring once and the leading ten covering 1.8%. The sample comprised memory CD4+ T cells sorted from blood. As for subset: CD45RA-negative fraction. These receptors were collected from a woman under 40 in good health.

This clone was counted once. The V call is TRBV9, the J call TRBJ2-1; TRBD1 aligns across 8 bases. The CDR3 totals 15 residues. The junction had 7 bases not matched to a gene; V was cut back by 0 bases and J by 8 bases. The germline V gene encodes CDR1 SGDLS and CDR2 YYNGEE. Here the CDR3 DNA reads TGTGCCAGCAGCGTAGCCCCGGGACAGGCCTATGAGCAGTTCTTC. It translates to CASSVAPGQAYEQFF.

This chain joins TRBV2 and TRBJ1-5, with no clear D. CDR3 length: 14 residues. The V and J ends lost 7 bases and 0 bases respectively, with 10 bases between them. Germline V gene lookup returns CDR1 SNHLY and CDR2 FYNNEI. CDR3 sequence: CASTEVVSNQPQHF. The DNA for the CDR3 is TGTGCCAGCACCGAAGTGGTTAGCAATCAGCCCCAGCATTTT.

The gene calls are TRBV6-1 and TRBJ2-5; possible D gene TRBD1, 6 bases. Trimming cost V 0 bases and J 5 bases, with 13 bases left between them. Per germline, CDR1 MNHNS and CDR2 SASEGT. This CDR3 is built from 15 residues. CDR3 region: CASSEADRPWETQYF. CDR3 DNA: TGTGCCAGCAGTGAAGCTGACAGGCCCTGGGAGACCCAGTACTTC.

J is TRBJ2-1 and V is TRBV4-2; D is tentatively TRBD1 or TRBD2 (5 bases each). The CDR3 loop spans 17 amino acids. CDR1 LGHNA and CDR2 YNFKEQ come from the germline V gene. V lost 1 base to trimming and J lost 5 bases, with 18 bases between them. The CDR3 sequence is CASSQGRGRASHNEQFF. CDR3 sequence (DNA): TGTGCCAGCAGCCAAGGTAGGGGCCGAGCTAGCCACAATGAGCAGTTCTTC.

V is TRBV19 and J is TRBJ2-3, with TRBD2 matching over 7 bases. V lost 1 base and J lost 1; bases outside the gene matches: 11. Per the germline V gene, CDR1 is LNHDA and CDR2 is SQIVND (reference sequence). CDR3 length: 18 amino acids. CDR3 amino acids: CASSIGGSASGGTDTQYF. The CDR3 nucleotides are TGTGCCAGTAGTATAGGGGGTTCGGCTAGCGGCGGCACAGATACGCAGTATTTT.

The chain carries TRBV11-2 and TRBJ2-5, with 7 bases aligning to TRBD2. V lost 4 bases and J lost 5; bases outside the gene matches: 13. Per germline, CDR1 SGHAT and CDR2 FQNNGV. The CDR3 is made up of 16 amino acids. The DNA for the CDR3 is TGTGCCAGCAGCTCCGATCGAGGGGCGCGGGGGGAGACCCAGTACTTC. Its protein product is CASSSDRGARGETQYF.

The genes are TRBV2 and TRBJ1-1, with TRBD1 identical over 8 bases. CDR1 and CDR2 (germline): SNHLY, FYNNEI. The ends lost 2 bases at V and 5 bases at J; junction bases unmatched: 4. CDR3 length: 14 amino acids. The CDR3 nucleotides read TGTGCCAGCAGTGAACTACGGACAGGGACTGAAGCTTTCTTT. Amino acid sequence: CASSELRTGTEAFF.

J is TRBJ1-6 and V is TRBV7-9; D is uncertain. This CDR3 is 15 amino acids long. Trimming stripped 4 bases from V and 9 bases from J, with 16 bases between. CDR1 is SEHNR and CDR2 is FQNEAQ in the germline V gene (reference sequence). CDR3: CASSSRVSGGSPLHF. The DNA for the CDR3 is TGTGCCAGCAGCTCCCGGGTCTCGGGAGGTTCACCCCTCCACTTT.

This clone was found a few times. V and J are TRBV7-9 and TRBJ2-1; 9 bases line up with TRBD1. V was pared by 5 bases and J by 6 bases, with 8 bases of the junction left unmatched. Germline CDR1 SEHNR, CDR2 FQNEAQ (reference sequence). The CDR3 is 15 residues long. CDR3 sequence reads: CASSAGTGRVNEQFF. The CDR3 DNA reads TGTGCCAGCAGCGCCGGGACAGGGAGAGTCAATGAGCAGTTCTTC.

The J gene is TRBJ2-7, the V gene TRBV28, with 9 bases lining up with TRBD1. The CDR3 totals 16 residues. The V gene's germline CDR1 is MDHEN and CDR2 SYDVKM. V was pared by 5 bases and J by 4 bases, with 12 bases of the junction left unmatched. The CDR3 nucleotides read TGTGCCAGCAGTACCGACGGGACAGGGAAACGATACGAGCAGTACTTC. As protein: CASSTDGTGKRYEQYF.

This chain's CDR3 is CASSIRASGRGYNEQFF. In nucleotides, the CDR3 is TGTGCCAGCAGCATAAGGGCTAGCGGGAGGGGTTACAATGAGCAGTTCTTC. This chain links TRBV27 with TRBJ2-1; 12 bases line up with TRBD2. This CDR3 is built from 17 residues. J lost 4 bases, V lost 6 bases, and 10 bases had no gene match. In germline, CDR1 is MNHEY, CDR2 SMNVEV (reference sequence).

The gene calls are TRBV5-1 and TRBJ2-6; D remains unclear. This CDR3 is built from 18 residues. Between the trimmed V and J ends, which lost 4 bases and 0 bases, there was a span of 17 bases. Germline-derived CDR1 and CDR2 are SGHRS and YFSETQ. This CDR3 reads CASSRLGSTDSGANVLTF. The CDR3, as DNA: TGCGCCAGCAGCCGTCTCGGGTCAACTGACTCTGGGGCCAACGTCCTGACTTTC.

The table lists this clone with a count of one. This rearrangement joins TRBV9 to TRBJ2-1; 13 positions match TRBD2. From germline, CDR1 is SGDLS and CDR2 YYNGEE. Trimming removed 4 bases from V and 2 bases from J; junction bases left unmatched: 3. The CDR3 totals 16 residues. The CDR3 sequence: CASSLGTSGAYNEQFF. The CDR3 nucleotides are TGTGCCAGCAGCCTAGGGACTAGCGGGGCCTACAATGAGCAGTTCTTC.

The V and J genes are TRBV29-1 and TRBJ2-7, with D unclear. The CDR3 loop spans 11 amino acids. The V end lost 7 bases, the J end lost 3 bases, and 10 bases lay between the germline ends. Germline V gene data show CDR1 as SQVTM and CDR2 as ANQGSEA. CDR3 DNA: TGCAGCGCCCAGGAGAACTACGAGCAGTACTTC. This sequence encodes CSAQENYEQYF.

V gene TRBV5-1 combines with J gene TRBJ1-1, with TRBD1 matching over 7 bases. Germline V lookup: CDR1 SGHRS, CDR2 YFSETQ. V dropped 1 base and J dropped 4; count of bases not matched to a gene: 1. This CDR3 region has 13 residues. The CDR3 bases are TGCGCCAGCAGCTTGCAGGGGGGCACTGAAGCTTTCTTT. This codes for CASSLQGGTEAFF.